The TCR beta chain under discussion was sequenced for a study of T-cell memory formation after mild COVID-19. Study summary: Clustering of TCRs was largely donor specific. General study points: For contracting clones, CD4+ ones sat mainly in CM and EM, CD8+ in EMRA. A second wave expanding day 15 to 37 was CD4+-biased; contracting clones were balanced.

This clonotype was detected a few times. What it recognizes is unknown. TCRdb processed the 5' RACE reads anew with MiXCR; each CDR3 protein has one entry. In the table there are around 120,000 distinct CDR3 sequences, roughly 15% of which are singletons. The length of the CDR3 is 14 residues. Germline loops: CDR1 SGHVS, CDR2 FNYEAQ. Trimming at V came to 6 bases and at J to 1 base, leaving 5 bases not matched to a gene. J is TRBJ1-1 and V is TRBV7-6, with 7 bases matching TRBD1. This TCR came from an adult woman who had mild COVID-19 (a few samples of this study predate the infection). Cell type and time point are not known. Sequenced: PBMCs or a T cell subset sorted from them (not recorded which). The DNA for the CDR3 is TGTGCCAGCAGTTTGGGACAGTCGAACACTGAAGCTTTCTTT. Translation: CASSLGQSNTEAFF.